This T cell receptor (beta chain) was identified during a study of blood T cell repertoires in COVID-19. Whole-study context: Sources were T cells, B-cell-depleted T cells, or PBMCs; the material itself was cDNA or gDNA.

The germline V gene has CDR1 LGHNA and CDR2 YNFKEQ. V lost 3 bases to trimming and J lost 3 bases; unmatched junction nucleotides: 11. The CDR3 covers 17 residues. Authors' analysis steps: For nucleated cells, counts were estimated from reference gene primer amplification. Sequencing was performed with immunoSEQ multiplex PCR; in TCRdb, only in-frame clones are kept and a portion is missing. From that table come the V and J calls and clone size; the DNA was used to work out D and trimming. The sample shows about 300,000 clones, roughly nine tenths of them seen only once. Across under 25 US areas, participants ranged in age from 18 to 89 years. Assignments of participants to cohorts depended upon their own reported clinical history.

J is TRBJ2-3 and V is TRBV4-2, with 8 nucleotides matching TRBD1. Sequenced: PBMCs or T cells enriched from blood (not recorded which). This receptor was obtained from a woman in her fifties or sixties who had been exposed to COVID-19. The CDR3 sequence: CASSQARQGMETDTQYF. The CDR3 bases are TGTGCCAGCAGCCAGGCCAGACAGGGGATGGAAACAGATACGCAGTATTTT.